These 15 T cell receptor beta chains were sequenced from one sample in a study of blood T cells in healthy people across ages. Alongside a J-beta primer mix, a sample-barcoded 5' primer served in a second PCR lasting roughly 7 to 11 cycles. A single record per CDR3 protein comes from TCRdb applying MiXCR to the 5' RACE reads. This sample yields roughly 700,000 distinct CDR3 sequences, of which 49% are seen a single time; about 32% belongs to the top ten. Material: blood. The origin of the receptors is a woman aged 55-70 years in good health.

The gene calls are TRBV12-3 or TRBV12-4 and TRBJ1-4, with 10 nucleotides matching TRBD1. The CDR3 contains 15 residues. The V gene end was trimmed by 7 bases and the J gene end by 0 bases; junction bases not matched to a gene: 2. The chain's CDR3 is CASTGQGATNEKLFF. Here the CDR3 DNA reads TGTGCCAGCACCGGACAGGGGGCAACTAATGAAAAACTGTTTTTT.

V and J are TRBV21-1 and TRBJ2-5. TRBV21-1 is annotated as a pseudogene. This CDR3 is 13 amino acids long. CDR3 residues: CASSNNTKETQYF. The CDR3 DNA is TGTGCCAGCAGCAATAACACCAAAGAGACCCAGTACTTC.

CDR3 region: CSARDGLAGYNEQFF. The CDR3, as DNA: TGCAGTGCTAGAGATGGACTAGCGGGATACAATGAGCAGTTCTTC. The rearrangement uses TRBV20-1 and TRBJ2-1, with 12 bases fitting TRBD2. Germline V CDR1 and CDR2: DFQATT, SNEGSKA (reference sequence). The CDR3 has 15 residues. Trimming took 0 bases from V and 4 from J; bases not matched to a gene: 1.

The V call is TRBV28, the J call TRBJ2-5, with TRBD1 as a possible D gene (5 bases). The CDR3 runs to 13 residues. V was cut by 5 bases and J by 6 bases, with 13 bases left in between. The germline gives CDR1 MDHEN, CDR2 SYDVKM. CDR3 sequence: CASSGVGVKTQYF. The CDR3 region has the DNA TGTGCCAGCAGTGGGGTAGGGGTCAAGACCCAGTACTTC.

CDR3: CAISETSGNYNEQFF. In DNA, the CDR3 is TGTGCCATCAGTGAGACTAGCGGGAATTACAATGAGCAGTTCTTC. The chain couples TRBV10-3 to TRBJ2-1; 10 bases agree with TRBD2. This CDR3 is 15 amino acids long. The V segment lost 2 bases and the J segment 4 bases; nucleotides outside the gene matches: 2. Per germline, CDR1 ENHRY and CDR2 SYGVKD.

This clonotype was recorded at least ten times. V and J are TRBV6-2 or TRBV6-3 and TRBJ2-7; D ambiguous. The V end lost 7 bases, the J end lost 4 bases, and 11 bases lay between the germline ends. The CDR3 runs 12 residues. Germline V CDR1 and CDR2: MNHEY, SVGEGT. This chain's CDR3 is CASTNRIYEQYF. The CDR3 nucleotides are TGTGCCAGCACAAACCGGATTTACGAGCAGTACTTC.

The chain combines TRBV6-1 with TRBJ2-7; D is uncertain. Trimming took 10 bases from V and 3 from J, leaving 10 bases between them. Looked up from germline, CDR1 is MNHNS and CDR2 is SASEGT. This CDR3 has 11 residues. In DNA, the CDR3 is TGTGCCACCGGCCGGAGCTACGAGCAGTACTTC. Translated, it gives CATGRSYEQYF.

This clonotype has a count of ten or more. Here the CDR3 DNA reads TGTGCCAGCAGCCCTACTAGCGATGAGCAGTTCTTC. This sequence encodes CASSPTSDEQFF. This sequence joins TRBV7-2 and TRBJ2-1; TRBD2 matches at 7 bases. This CDR3 is built from 12 residues. CDR1 is SGHTA, CDR2 FQGNSA, per germline. Germline trimming cut 5 bases from V and 8 bases from J; bases unmatched to any gene: 3.

The gene calls are TRBV28 and TRBJ2-3, with 8 positions matching TRBD2. The germline V gene encodes CDR1 MDHEN and CDR2 SYDVKM. This CDR3 is built from 14 residues. The trim removed 2 bases at V and 6 bases at J, leaving 4 bases unmatched. Here the CDR3 DNA reads TGTGCCAGCAGTTTAATAGCGGGATCTGATACGCAGTATTTT. Protein sequence: CASSLIAGSDTQYF.

For this clonotype: This may arise from a read error, as a much more abundant clone is one base away. The DNA for the CDR3 is TGTGCCTGCAGCCCTGGACTAGCGGGACTGCAGTACTTC. This codes for CACSPGLAGLQYF. This chain connects TRBV7-3 to TRBJ2-7; the match to TRBD2 covers 12 bases. The germline V gene has CDR1 SGHTA and CDR2 FQGTGA. The CDR3 loop spans 13 amino acids.

This clonotype was seen only a few times. The chain employs TRBV11-2 and TRBJ2-1; 8 nucleotides match TRBD2. CDR3 size: 18 residues. V lost 0 bases to trimming and J lost 1 base; unmatched junction nucleotides: 8. Germline CDR1 and CDR2: SGHAT and FQNNGV. The CDR3 loop reads CASSLELPASGSYNEQFF. In DNA form, the CDR3 reads TGTGCCAGCAGCTTAGAGTTGCCGGCTAGCGGGTCCTACAATGAGCAGTTCTTC.

The chain combines TRBV28 with TRBJ1-1; D gene uncertain. The V gene lost 5 bases and the J gene lost 6 bases, with 10 bases spanning the gap. Germline V gene sequence: CDR1 MDHEN, CDR2 SYDVKM. The CDR3 loop spans 12 amino acids. The CDR3 spells CASSGSGAEAFF. CDR3 nucleotide sequence: TGTGCCAGCAGTGGCAGCGGGGCTGAAGCTTTCTTT.

This clonotype has only a few counts. The CDR3 region has the DNA TGTGCCAGCAGCTTAGCGCTGGGCGGCTACGAGCAGTACTTC. Translated, it gives CASSLALGGYEQYF. This sequence joins TRBV11-1 and TRBJ2-7, with D unclear. V was shortened by 0 bases and J by 3 bases, with 9 bases between the two germline ends. The V gene's germline CDR1 is SGHAT and CDR2 FQDESV (reference sequence). CDR3 length: 14 residues.

This clonotype was observed at least ten times. A read error may account for a junction end that differs from germline. The chain is built from TRBV20-1 and TRBJ1-2; possible D gene TRBD1, 6 bases. The CDR3 sequence is 14 residues long. CDR1 is DFQATT, CDR2 SNEGSKA, per germline (reference sequence). CDR3 protein: CSARDPNTGSGYTF. The CDR3 DNA reads TGCAGTGCCAGAGATCCCAATACAGGGTCCGGCTACACCTTC.

CDR3 sequence: CASSWWGGAGTYEQYF. CDR3 sequence (DNA): TGTGCCAGCAGCTGGTGGGGGGGCGCAGGGACCTACGAGCAGTACTTC. The V call is TRBV5-8, the J call TRBJ2-4, with D tentatively TRBD2 (7 bases). The J call may be wrong; the DNA end is better matched by TRBJ2-7. The CDR3 has 16 residues. Germline assignment: CDR1 SGHTS and CDR2 YDEGEE.